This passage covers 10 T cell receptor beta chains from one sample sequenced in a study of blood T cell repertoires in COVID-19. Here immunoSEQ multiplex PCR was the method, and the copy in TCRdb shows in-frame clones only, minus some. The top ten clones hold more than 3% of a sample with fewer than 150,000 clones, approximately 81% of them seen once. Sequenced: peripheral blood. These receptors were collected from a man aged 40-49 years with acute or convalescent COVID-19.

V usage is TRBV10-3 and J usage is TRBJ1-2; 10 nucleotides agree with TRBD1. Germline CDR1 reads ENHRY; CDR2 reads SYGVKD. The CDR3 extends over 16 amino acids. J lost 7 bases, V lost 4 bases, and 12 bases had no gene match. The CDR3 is CAISAFQSGQGTGYTF. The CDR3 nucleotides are TGTGCCATCAGTGCATTTCAGTCGGGACAGGGGACTGGCTACACCTTC.

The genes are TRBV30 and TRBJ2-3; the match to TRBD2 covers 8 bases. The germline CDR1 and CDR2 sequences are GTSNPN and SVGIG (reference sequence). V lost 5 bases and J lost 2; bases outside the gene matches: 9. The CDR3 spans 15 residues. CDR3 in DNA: TGTGCCTGGGGACGGACTAGCCTCCCCACAGATACGCAGTATTTT. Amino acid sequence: CAWGRTSLPTDTQYF.

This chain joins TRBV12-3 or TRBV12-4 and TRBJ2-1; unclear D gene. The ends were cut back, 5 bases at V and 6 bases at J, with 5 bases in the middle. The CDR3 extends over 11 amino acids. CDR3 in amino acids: CASSVSNEQFF. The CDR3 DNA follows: TGTGCCAGCAGTGTATCCAATGAGCAGTTCTTC.

The CDR3 loop reads CASSSGGGKEQYF. The CDR3 DNA reads TGTGCCAGCAGTTCAGGCGGGGGGAAAGAGCAGTACTTC. This chain connects TRBV12-3 or TRBV12-4 to TRBJ2-7, with 8 nucleotides matching TRBD2. V trimming: 4 bases; J trimming: 7 bases; junction bases outside the gene matches: 6. The CDR3 is made up of 13 amino acids.

The CDR3 loop is CASSFTGGGQPQHF. The CDR3 bases are TGCGCCAGCAGCTTCACAGGGGGAGGTCAGCCCCAGCATTTT. The rearrangement uses TRBV5-1 and TRBJ1-5, with TRBD1 matching over 8 bases. The V and J ends lost 2 bases and 6 bases, in that order; junction bases with no gene match: 4. The CDR3 covers 14 residues. Looked up from germline, CDR1 is SGHRS and CDR2 is YFSETQ.

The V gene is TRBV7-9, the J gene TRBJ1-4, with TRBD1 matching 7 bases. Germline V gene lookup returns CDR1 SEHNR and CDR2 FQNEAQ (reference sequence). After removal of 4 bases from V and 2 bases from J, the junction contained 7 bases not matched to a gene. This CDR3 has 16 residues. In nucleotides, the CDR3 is TGTGCCAGCAGCTCGACAGGGTCCCTCACTAATGAAAAACTGTTTTTT. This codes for CASSSTGSLTNEKLFF. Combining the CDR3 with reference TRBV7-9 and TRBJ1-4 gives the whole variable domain DTGVSQNPRHKITKRGQNVTFRCDPISEHNRLYWYRQTLGQGPEFLTYFQNEAQLEKSRLLSDRFSAERPKGSFSTLEIQRTEQGDSAMYLCASSSTGSLTNEKLFFGSGTQLSVL.

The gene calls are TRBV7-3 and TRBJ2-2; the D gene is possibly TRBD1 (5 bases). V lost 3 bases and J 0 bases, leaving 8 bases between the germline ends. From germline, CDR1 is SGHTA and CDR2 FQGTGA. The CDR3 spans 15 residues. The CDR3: CASSLGPANTGELFF. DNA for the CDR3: TGTGCCAGCAGCTTGGGGCCTGCGAACACCGGGGAGCTGTTTTTT.

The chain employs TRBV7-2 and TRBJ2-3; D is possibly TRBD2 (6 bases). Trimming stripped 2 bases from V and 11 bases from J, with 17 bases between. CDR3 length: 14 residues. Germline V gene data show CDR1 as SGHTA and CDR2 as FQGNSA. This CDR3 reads CASSLYQRDFEQYF. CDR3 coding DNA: TGTGCCAGCAGCTTATACCAACGGGACTTTGAGCAGTATTTT.

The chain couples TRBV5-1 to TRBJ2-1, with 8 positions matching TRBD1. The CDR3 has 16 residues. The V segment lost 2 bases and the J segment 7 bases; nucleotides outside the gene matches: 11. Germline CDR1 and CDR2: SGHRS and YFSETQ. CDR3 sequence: CASSLWAGQVDNEQFF. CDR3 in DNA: TGCGCCAGCAGCTTATGGGCGGGACAGGTTGATAATGAGCAGTTCTTC.

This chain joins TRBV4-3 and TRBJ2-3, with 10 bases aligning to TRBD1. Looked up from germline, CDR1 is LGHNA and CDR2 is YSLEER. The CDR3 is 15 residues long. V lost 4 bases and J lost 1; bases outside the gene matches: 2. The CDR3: CASSPGQGGTDTQYF. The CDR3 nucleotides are TGCGCCAGCAGCCCAGGACAGGGGGGCACAGATACGCAGTATTTT.